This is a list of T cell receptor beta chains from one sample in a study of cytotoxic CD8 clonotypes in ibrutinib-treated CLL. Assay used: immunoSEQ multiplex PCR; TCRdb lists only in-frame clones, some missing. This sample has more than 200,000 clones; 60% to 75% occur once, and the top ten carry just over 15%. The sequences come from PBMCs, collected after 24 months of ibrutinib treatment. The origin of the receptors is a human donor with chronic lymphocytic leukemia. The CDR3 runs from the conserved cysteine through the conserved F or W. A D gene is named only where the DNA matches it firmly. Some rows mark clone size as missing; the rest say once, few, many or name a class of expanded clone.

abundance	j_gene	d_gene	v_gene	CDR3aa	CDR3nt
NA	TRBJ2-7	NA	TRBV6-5	CASSYGRGQYEQYF	TGTGCCAGCAGTTACGGGCGGGGGCAGTACGAGCAGTACTTC
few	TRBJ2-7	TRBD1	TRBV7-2	CASSLGDRGREQYF	TGTGCCAGCAGCTTAGGGGACAGGGGGCGCGAGCAGTACTTC
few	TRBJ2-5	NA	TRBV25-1	CASSVQGRGTQYF	TGTGCCAGCAGTGTCCAGGGTCGCGGGACCCAGTACTTC
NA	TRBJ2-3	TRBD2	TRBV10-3	CAVRLRETSTDTQYF	TGTGCCGTTCGGTTGCGGGAGACTAGCACAGATACGCAGTATTTT
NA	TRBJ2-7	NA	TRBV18	CASSHGGNEQYF	TGTGCCAGCTCGCACGGAGGGAACGAGCAGTACTTC
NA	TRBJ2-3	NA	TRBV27	CASSFLGTTFPDTQYF	TGTGCCAGCAGTTTCCTGGGGACCACGTTTCCAGATACGCAGTATTTT
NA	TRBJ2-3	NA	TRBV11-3	CASSRGAGTDTQYF	TGTGCCAGCAGCCGAGGGGCTGGCACAGATACGCAGTATTTT
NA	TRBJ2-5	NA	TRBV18	CASSTLAVPQETQYF	TGTGCCAGCTCGACACTTGCGGTACCTCAAGAGACCCAGTACTTC
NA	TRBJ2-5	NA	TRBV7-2	CASSLGWLTETQYF	TGTGCCAGCAGCTTAGGATGGTTGACTGAGACCCAGTACTTC
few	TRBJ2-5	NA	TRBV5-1	CASSEEETQYF	TGCGCCAGCAGCGAGGAAGAGACCCAGTACTTC
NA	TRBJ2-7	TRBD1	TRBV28	CASRTGPYEQYF	TGTGCCAGTCGGACAGGTCCCTACGAGCAGTACTTC
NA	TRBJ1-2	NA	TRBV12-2	CASRLATGQGKFYGYTF	TGTGCAAGTCGCTTAGCTACGGGACAGGGAAAGTTTTATGGCTACACCTTC
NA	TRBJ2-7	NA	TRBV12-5	CASGTGLEQYF	TGTGCTAGTGGAACAGGGTTGGAGCAGTACTTC
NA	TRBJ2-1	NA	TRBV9	CASSVASAIYNEQFF	TGTGCCAGCAGCGTAGCTAGCGCGATATACAATGAGCAGTTCTTC
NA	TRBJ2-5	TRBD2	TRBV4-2	CASSRLAGAQETQYF	TGTGCCAGCAGCCGACTAGCGGGAGCCCAAGAGACCCAGTACTTC
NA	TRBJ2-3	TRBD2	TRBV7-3	CASSLSRAGLTDTQYF	TGTGCCAGCAGCTTATCAAGAGCGGGACTCACAGATACGCAGTATTTT
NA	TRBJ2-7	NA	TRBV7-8	CASSLERLGDTRSYEQYF	TGTGCCAGCAGCTTAGAGCGACTAGGGGACACGCGCTCCTACGAGCAGTACTTC
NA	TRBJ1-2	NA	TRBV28	CASGRGFGYTF	TGTGCCAGCGGCAGGGGATTTGGCTACACCTTC
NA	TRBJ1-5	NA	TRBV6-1	CASSEGAYQPQHF	TGTGCCAGCAGTGAAGGGGCCTATCAGCCCCAGCATTTT
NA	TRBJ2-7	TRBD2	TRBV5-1	CASSITGLVTYEQYF	TGCGCCAGCAGCATAACGGGACTAGTTACCTACGAGCAGTACTTC
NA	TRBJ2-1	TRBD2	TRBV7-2	CASSLGGLAGGEQFF	TGTGCCAGCAGCTTAGGGGGACTAGCGGGAGGAGAGCAGTTCTTC
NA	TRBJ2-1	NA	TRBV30	CAWSVDEPGGQFF	TGTGCCTGGAGTGTTGACGAACCCGGCGGCCAGTTCTTC